One sample yielded the 3 T cell receptor beta chains listed below, sequenced in a study of long-term antiretroviral therapy in people with HIV. Survey level was the resolution at which the v3.0 immunoSEQ assay ran. The protocol was immunoSEQ multiplex PCR, while the TCRdb copy is restricted to in-frame clones and leaves out a portion. This sample has tens of thousands of clones, with about 89% found just once. The specimen was unsorted PBMCs, collected 0.1 years before starting antiretroviral therapy. All receptors come from a woman between 45 and 65 years old with HIV.

This chain joins TRBV30 and TRBJ1-1, with D uncertain. Germline values: CDR1 GTSNPN, CDR2 SVGIG (reference sequence). Between the trimmed V and J ends, which lost 0 bases and 3 bases, there was a span of 8 bases. This CDR3 spans 13 amino acids. The CDR3 sequence is CAWSVVSYTEAFF. CDR3 DNA sequence: TGTGCCTGGAGTGTGGTGAGTTACACTGAAGCTTTCTTT.

This rearrangement joins TRBV7-2 to TRBJ1-6; possibly TRBD1 for D (6 bases). Trimming took off 7 bases at V and 6 bases at J, with 19 bases between the two ends. This CDR3 contains 16 residues. The V gene's germline CDR1 is SGHTA and CDR2 FQGNSA. CDR3 nucleotides: TGTGCCAGCAACTATGGTCAGGGGTGGAGTAATTCACCCCTCCACTTT. This gives the protein CASNYGQGWSNSPLHF.

J is TRBJ1-1 and V is TRBV7-9; D may be TRBD1 (6 bases). V was shortened by 0 bases and J by 7 bases, with 15 bases between the two germline ends. Germline lookup yields CDR1 SEHNR and CDR2 FQNEAQ (reference sequence). The CDR3 has 15 residues. The CDR3 coding sequence is TGTGCCAGCAGCTTAGCCCGGGGGCTTGTAGATGAAGCTTTCTTT. It codes for CASSLARGLVDEAFF.